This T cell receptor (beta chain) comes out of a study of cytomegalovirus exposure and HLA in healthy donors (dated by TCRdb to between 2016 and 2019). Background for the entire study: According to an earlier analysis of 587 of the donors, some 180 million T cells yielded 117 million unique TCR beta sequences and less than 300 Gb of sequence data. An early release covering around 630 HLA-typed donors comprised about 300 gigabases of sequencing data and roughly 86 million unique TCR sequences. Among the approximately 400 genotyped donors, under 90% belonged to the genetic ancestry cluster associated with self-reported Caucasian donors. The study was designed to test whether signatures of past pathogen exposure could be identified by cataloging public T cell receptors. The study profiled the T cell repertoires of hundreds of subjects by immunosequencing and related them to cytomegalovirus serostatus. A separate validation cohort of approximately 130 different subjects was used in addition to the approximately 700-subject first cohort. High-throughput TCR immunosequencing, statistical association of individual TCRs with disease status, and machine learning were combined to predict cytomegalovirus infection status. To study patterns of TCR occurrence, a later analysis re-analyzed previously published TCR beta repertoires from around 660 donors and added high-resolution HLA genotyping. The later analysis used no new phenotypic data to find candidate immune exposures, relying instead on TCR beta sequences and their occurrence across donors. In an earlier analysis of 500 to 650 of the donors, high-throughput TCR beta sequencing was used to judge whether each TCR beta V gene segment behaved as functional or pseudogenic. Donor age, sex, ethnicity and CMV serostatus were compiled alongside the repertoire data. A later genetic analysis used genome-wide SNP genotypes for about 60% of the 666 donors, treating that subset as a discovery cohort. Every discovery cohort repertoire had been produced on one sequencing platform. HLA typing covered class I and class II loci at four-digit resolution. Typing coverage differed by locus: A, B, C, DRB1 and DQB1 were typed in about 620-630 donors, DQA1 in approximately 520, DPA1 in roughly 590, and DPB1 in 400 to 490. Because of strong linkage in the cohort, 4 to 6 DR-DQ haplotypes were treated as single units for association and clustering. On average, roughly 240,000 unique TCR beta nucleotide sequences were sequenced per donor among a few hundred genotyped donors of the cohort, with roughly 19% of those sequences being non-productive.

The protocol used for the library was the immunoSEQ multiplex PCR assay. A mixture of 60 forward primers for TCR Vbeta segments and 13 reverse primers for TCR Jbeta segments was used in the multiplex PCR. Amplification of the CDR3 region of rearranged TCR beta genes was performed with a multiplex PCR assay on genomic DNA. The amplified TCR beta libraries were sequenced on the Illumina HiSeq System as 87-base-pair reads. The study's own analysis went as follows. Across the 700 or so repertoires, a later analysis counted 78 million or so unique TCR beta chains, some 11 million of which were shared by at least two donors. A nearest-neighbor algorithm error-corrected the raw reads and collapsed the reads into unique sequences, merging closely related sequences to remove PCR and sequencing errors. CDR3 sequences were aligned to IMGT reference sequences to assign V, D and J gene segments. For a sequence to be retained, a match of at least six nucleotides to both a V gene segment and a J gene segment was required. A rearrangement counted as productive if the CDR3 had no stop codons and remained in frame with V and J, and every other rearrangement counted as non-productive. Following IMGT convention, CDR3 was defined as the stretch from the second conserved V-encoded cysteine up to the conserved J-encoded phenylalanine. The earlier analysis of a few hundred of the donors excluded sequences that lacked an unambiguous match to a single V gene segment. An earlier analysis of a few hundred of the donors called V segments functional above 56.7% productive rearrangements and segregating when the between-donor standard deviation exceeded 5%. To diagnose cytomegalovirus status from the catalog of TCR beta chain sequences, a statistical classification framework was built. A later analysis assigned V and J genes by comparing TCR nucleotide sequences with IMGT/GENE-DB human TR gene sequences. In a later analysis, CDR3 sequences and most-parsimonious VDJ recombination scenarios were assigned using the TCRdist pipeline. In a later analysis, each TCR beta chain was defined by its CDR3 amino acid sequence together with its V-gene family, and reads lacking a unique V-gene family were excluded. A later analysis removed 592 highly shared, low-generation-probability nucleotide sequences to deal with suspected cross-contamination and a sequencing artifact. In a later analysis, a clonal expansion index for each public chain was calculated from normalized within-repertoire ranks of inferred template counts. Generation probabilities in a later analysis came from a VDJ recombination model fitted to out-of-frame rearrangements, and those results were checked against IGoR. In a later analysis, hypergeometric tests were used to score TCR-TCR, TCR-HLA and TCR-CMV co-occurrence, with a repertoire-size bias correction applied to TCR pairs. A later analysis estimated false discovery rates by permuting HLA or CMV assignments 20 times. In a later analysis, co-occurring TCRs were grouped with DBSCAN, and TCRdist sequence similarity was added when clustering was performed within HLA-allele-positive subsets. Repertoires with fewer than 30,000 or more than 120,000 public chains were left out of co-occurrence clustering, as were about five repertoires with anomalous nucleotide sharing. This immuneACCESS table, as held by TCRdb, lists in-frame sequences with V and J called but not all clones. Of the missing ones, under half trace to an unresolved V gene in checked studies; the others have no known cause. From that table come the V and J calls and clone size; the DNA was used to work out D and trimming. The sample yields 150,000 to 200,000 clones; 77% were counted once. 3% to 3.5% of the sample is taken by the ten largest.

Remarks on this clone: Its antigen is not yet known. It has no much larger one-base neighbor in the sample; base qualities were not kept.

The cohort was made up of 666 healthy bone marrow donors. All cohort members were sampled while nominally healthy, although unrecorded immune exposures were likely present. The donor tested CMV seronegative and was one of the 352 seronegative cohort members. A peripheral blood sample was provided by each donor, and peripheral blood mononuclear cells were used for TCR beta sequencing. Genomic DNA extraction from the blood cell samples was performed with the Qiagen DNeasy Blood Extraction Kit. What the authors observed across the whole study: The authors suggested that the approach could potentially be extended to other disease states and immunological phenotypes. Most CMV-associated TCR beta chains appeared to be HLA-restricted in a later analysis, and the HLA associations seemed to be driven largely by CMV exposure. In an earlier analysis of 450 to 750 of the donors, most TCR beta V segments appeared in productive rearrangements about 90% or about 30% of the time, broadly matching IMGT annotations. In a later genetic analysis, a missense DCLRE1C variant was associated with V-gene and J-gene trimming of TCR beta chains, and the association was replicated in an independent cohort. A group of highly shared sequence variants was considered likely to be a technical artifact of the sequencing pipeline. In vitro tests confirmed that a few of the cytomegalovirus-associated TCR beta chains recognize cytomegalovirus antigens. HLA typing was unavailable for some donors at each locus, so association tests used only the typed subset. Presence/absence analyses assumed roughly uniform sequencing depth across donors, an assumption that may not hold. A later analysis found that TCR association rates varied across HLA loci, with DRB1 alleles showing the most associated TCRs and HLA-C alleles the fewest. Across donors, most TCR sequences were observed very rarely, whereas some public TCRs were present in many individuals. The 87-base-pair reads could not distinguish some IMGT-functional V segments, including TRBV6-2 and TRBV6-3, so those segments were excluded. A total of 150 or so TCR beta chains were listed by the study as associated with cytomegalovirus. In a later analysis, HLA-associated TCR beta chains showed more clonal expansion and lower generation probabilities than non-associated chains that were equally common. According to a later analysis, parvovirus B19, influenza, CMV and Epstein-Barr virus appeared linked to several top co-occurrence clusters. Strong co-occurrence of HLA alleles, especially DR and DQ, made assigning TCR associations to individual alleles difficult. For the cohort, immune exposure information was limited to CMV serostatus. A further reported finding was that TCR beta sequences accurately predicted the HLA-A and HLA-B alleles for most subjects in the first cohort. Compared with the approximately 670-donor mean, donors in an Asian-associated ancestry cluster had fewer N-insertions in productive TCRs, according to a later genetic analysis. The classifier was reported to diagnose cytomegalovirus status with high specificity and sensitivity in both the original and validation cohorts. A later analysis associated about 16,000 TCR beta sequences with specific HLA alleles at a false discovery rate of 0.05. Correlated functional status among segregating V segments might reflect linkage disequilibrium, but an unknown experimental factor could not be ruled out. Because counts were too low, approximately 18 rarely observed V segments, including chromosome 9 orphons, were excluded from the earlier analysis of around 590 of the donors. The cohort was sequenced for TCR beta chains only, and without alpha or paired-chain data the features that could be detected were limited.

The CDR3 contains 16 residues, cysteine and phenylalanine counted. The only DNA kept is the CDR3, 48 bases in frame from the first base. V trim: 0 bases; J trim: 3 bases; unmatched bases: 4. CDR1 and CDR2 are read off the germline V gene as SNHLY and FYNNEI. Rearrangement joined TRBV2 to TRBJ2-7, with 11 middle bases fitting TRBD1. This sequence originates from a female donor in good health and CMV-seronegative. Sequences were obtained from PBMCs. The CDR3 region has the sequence CASSEAIGTGGYEQYF. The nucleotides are TGTGCCAGCAGTGAAGCCATCGGGACAGGGGGCTACGAGCAGTACTTC.